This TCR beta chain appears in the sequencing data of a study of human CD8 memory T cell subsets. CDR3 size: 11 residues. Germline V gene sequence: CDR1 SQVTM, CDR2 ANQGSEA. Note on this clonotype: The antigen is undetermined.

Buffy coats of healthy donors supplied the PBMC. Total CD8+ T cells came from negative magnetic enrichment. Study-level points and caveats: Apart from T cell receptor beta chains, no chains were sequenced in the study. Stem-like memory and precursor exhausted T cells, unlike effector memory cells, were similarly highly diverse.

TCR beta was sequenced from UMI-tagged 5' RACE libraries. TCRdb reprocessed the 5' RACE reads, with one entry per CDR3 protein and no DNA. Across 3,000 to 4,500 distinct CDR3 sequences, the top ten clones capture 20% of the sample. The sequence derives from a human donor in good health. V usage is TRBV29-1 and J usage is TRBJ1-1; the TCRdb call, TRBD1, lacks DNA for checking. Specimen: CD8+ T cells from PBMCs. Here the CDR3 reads CSVRGGRGDFF.